Listed below are T cell receptor beta chains from one sample, sequenced in a study of cytomegalovirus exposure and HLA in healthy donors. Assay used: immunoSEQ multiplex PCR; TCRdb lists only in-frame clones, some missing. Of 100,000 to 150,000 clones in the sample, approximately 80% are singletons; the top ten hold 4.2%. The specimen sequenced was PBMCs. These receptors were taken from a male donor in good health and CMV-seropositive. Both conserved end residues are part of each CDR3. Fields, in order: J gene, D gene, V gene, clone size, CDR3 protein, CDR3 DNA. A D gene is named only where the DNA matches it firmly. Expanded clones are given a class, and other clones once, few, many or no size at all.

TRBJ2-3 NA TRBV9 NA CASSPSERISTDTQYF TGTGCCAGCAGCCCCTCAGAGAGGATTAGCACAGATACGCAGTATTTT
TRBJ2-3 TRBD1 TRBV28 NA CASLRQGSTDTQYF TGTGCCAGCCTACGACAGGGAAGCACAGATACGCAGTATTTT
TRBJ2-1 TRBD2 TRBV4-2 NA CASSQVSGGGRYNEQFF TGTGCCAGCAGCCAAGTTTCAGGCGGGGGGAGGTACAATGAGCAGTTCTTC
TRBJ1-4 TRBD1 TRBV2 NA CASSTPGQSNEKLFF TGTGCCAGCAGCACACCGGGACAGAGTAATGAAAAACTGTTTTTT
TRBJ1-5 NA TRBV28 NA CASSYGAPGLQHF TGTGCCAGCAGTTACGGGGCCCCGGGACTCCAGCATTTT
TRBJ1-5 NA TRBV5-6 few CASSRQKGSSNQPQHF TGTGCCAGCAGCAGACAGAAGGGTAGTAGCAATCAGCCCCAGCATTTT
TRBJ2-2 NA TRBV7-9 NA CASSQAGTGELFF TGTGCCAGCAGTCAGGCGGGGACCGGGGAGCTGTTTTTT
TRBJ1-2 NA TRBV5-8 NA CASSLPGPGAYGYTF TGTGCCAGCAGCTTGCCAGGGCCTGGGGCCTATGGCTACACCTTC
TRBJ1-1 NA TRBV7-6 NA CASSLRMNTEAFF TGTGCCAGCAGCTTGAGGATGAACACTGAAGCTTTCTTT
TRBJ1-4 NA TRBV18 NA CASSPPQGLQEKLFF TGTGCCAGCTCACCACCACAGGGATTACAGGAAAAACTGTTTTTT
TRBJ1-5 TRBD1 TRBV6-5 few CASSLDRVHQPQHF TGTGCCAGCAGCCTCGACAGGGTTCATCAGCCCCAGCATTTT
TRBJ1-2 NA TRBV10-3 NA CAISANARVEQIYTF TGTGCCATCAGTGCTAACGCCAGGGTAGAACAAATCTACACCTTC
TRBJ2-7 TRBD2 TRBV18 NA CASSRATGGEYEQYF TGTGCCAGCTCACGCGCTACGGGGGGTGAGTACGAGCAGTACTTC
TRBJ1-1 NA TRBV30 once CAWQQGRWEMNTEAFF TGTGCCTGGCAACAGGGCCGTTGGGAAATGAACACTGAAGCTTTCTTT
TRBJ2-1 TRBD2 TRBV11-2 NA CASSFSLAGSRGNEQFF TGTGCCAGCAGCTTTAGTCTAGCGGGGTCCCGGGGCAATGAGCAGTTCTTC
TRBJ1-2 NA TRBV29-1 NA CSVETGEGYTF TGCAGCGTTGAGACAGGAGAGGGCTACACCTTC
TRBJ1-1 NA TRBV2 NA CATTSNTEAFF TGTGCCACCACAAGTAACACTGAAGCTTTCTTT
TRBJ1-1 NA TRBV5-4 once CASTRRGFF TGTGCCAGCACCAGGCGGGGTTTCTTT
TRBJ2-2 TRBD2 TRBV9 NA CASSVGGEGTGGLFF TGTGCCAGCAGCGTAGGCGGGGAGGGCACCGGGGGGCTGTTTTTT
TRBJ1-4 TRBD1 TRBV7-8 NA CASTWGMDRPLAGEKLFF TGTGCCAGCACCTGGGGGATGGACAGGCCCCTCGCGGGTGAAAAACTGTTTTTT
TRBJ2-1 TRBD2 TRBV18 few CASSPRTSGGGGEQFF TGTGCCAGCTCACCGAGGACTAGCGGTGGGGGGGGAGAGCAGTTCTTC
TRBJ1-4 NA TRBV5-1 NA CASSLGGRQLFF TGCGCCAGCAGCTTAGGGGGTCGGCAACTGTTTTTT
TRBJ2-3 TRBD2 TRBV5-1 NA CASSAGTSGGAGTDTQYF TGCGCCAGCAGCGCCGGGACTAGCGGGGGGGCTGGCACAGATACGCAGTATTTT
TRBJ1-5 NA TRBV5-8 NA CASSSGGFDQPQHF TGTGCCAGCAGCTCCGGGGGGTTCGATCAGCCCCAGCATTTT
TRBJ2-7 TRBD1 TRBV28 NA CASSSHRGYEQYF TGTGCCAGCAGTTCTCACAGGGGCTACGAGCAGTACTTC
TRBJ1-2 NA TRBV20-1 NA CSAMSGYGYTF TGCAGTGCTATGAGCGGCTATGGCTACACCTTC
TRBJ2-5 TRBD2 TRBV28 few CASSLLQAGGQETQYF TGTGCCAGCAGTTTACTGCAAGCGGGGGGACAAGAGACCCAGTACTTC
TRBJ2-1 TRBD2 TRBV29-1 NA CSVSSGRPEQFF TGCAGCGTTTCGAGCGGGAGGCCTGAGCAGTTCTTC
TRBJ2-5 TRBD2 TRBV2 once CASFSGGADETQYF TGTGCCAGTTTTAGCGGGGGGGCTGATGAGACCCAGTACTTC
TRBJ2-7 TRBD2 TRBV4-1 NA CASSQHGGGNSYEQYF TGCGCCAGCAGCCAGCACGGCGGGGGGAATAGCTACGAGCAGTACTTC
TRBJ2-7 NA TRBV30 NA CAWRGVGASYEQYF TGTGCCTGGAGAGGAGTGGGGGCATCCTACGAGCAGTACTTC
TRBJ1-2 NA TRBV5-1 NA CASSLVLGGYGYTF TGCGCCAGCAGCTTGGTTTTAGGGGGCTATGGCTACACCTTC
TRBJ1-6 TRBD1 TRBV6-5 once CASSPRDRGNSPLHF TGTGCCAGCAGCCCAAGAGACAGGGGCAATTCACCCCTCCACTTT
TRBJ1-2 TRBD1 TRBV7-9 NA CSSSAGQGGNGYTF TGTTCCAGCAGCGCGGGACAGGGGGGGAATGGCTACACCTTC
TRBJ1-2 NA TRBV27 NA CASRTQGTSLYGYTF TGTGCCAGCAGAACTCAGGGAACCTCTCTCTATGGCTACACCTTC
TRBJ2-3 NA TRBV19 few CASNPGLYTDTQYF TGTGCCAGTAACCCGGGACTTTACACAGATACGCAGTATTTT
TRBJ2-7 NA TRBV7-2 NA CASSLVQLYEQYF TGTGCCAGCAGCTTAGTACAGCTTTACGAGCAGTACTTC
TRBJ1-5 NA TRBV29-1 NA CSVEPTWGLNQPQHF TGCAGCGTTGAACCTACCTGGGGGCTCAATCAGCCCCAGCATTTT
TRBJ2-7 NA TRBV2 NA CASSVLYEQYF TGTGCCAGCAGTGTCCTCTACGAGCAGTACTTC
TRBJ2-3 TRBD2 TRBV5-1 few CASSSRLAGGVDTQYF TGCGCCAGCAGCTCCAGACTAGCGGGGGGCGTAGATACGCAGTATTTT
TRBJ2-6 NA TRBV10-3 NA CAISGQAQGSGANVLTF TGTGCCATCAGTGGTCAGGCTCAGGGGTCTGGGGCCAACGTCCTGACTTTC
TRBJ2-1 NA TRBV27 NA CASGRLPSYNEQFF TGTGCCAGCGGGAGACTACCCTCCTACAATGAGCAGTTCTTC
TRBJ1-4 TRBD1 TRBV5-1 NA CASSATGGYEKLFF TGCGCCAGCAGCGCGACAGGGGGCTATGAAAAACTGTTTTTT
TRBJ2-7 NA TRBV5-1 NA CASRPPTVDEQYF TGCGCCAGCAGACCGCCCACGGTCGACGAGCAGTACTTC
TRBJ2-7 TRBD1 TRBV7-2 once CASSAGGQLYEQYF TGTGCCAGCAGCGCAGGGGGACAGCTGTACGAGCAGTACTTC
TRBJ2-1 NA TRBV7-9 NA CASSLKWQNEQFF TGTGCCAGCAGCTTGAAATGGCAGAATGAGCAGTTCTTC
TRBJ1-1 TRBD1 TRBV28 NA CASSASRDRGTEAFF TGTGCCAGCAGTGCAAGCCGGGACAGGGGCACTGAAGCTTTCTTT
TRBJ1-2 NA TRBV28 NA CASKQGYGYTF TGTGCCAGCAAACAGGGCTATGGCTACACCTTC
TRBJ1-4 TRBD1 TRBV15 NA CATSSRDRNEKLFF TGTGCCACCAGCAGTAGGGACAGGAATGAAAAACTGTTTTTT
TRBJ2-1 NA TRBV7-3 NA CASSRDRGSYNEQFF TGTGCCAGCAGCCGCGATCGAGGCTCCTACAATGAGCAGTTCTTC
TRBJ1-5 NA TRBV4-1 NA CASSQDQYQPQHF TGCGCCAGCAGCCAAGATCAGTATCAGCCCCAGCATTTT
TRBJ2-7 NA TRBV5-1 NA CASSPRGVGYEQYF TGCGCCAGCAGTCCCAGGGGGGTAGGCTACGAGCAGTACTTC
TRBJ2-7 TRBD2 TRBV4-1 NA CASSHPEIAGSHQYEQYF TGCGCCAGCAGCCACCCAGAGATAGCGGGGTCCCACCAATACGAGCAGTACTTC
TRBJ2-7 TRBD2 TRBV7-2 NA CASSLAGGGGAYEQYF TGTGCCAGCAGCTTAGCGGGGGGCGGGGGGGCCTACGAGCAGTACTTC
TRBJ1-6 TRBD1 TRBV6-5 few CASSSTGGSAPLHF TGTGCCAGCAGTTCCACAGGGGGCTCAGCACCCCTCCACTTT